This T cell receptor (beta chain) was captured in a study of blood T cell repertoires in COVID-19. Turning to the study itself: T cells, B-cell-depleted T cells, or PBMCs supplied cDNA or gDNA.

Germline-derived CDR1 and CDR2 are MDHEN and SYDVKM. With 5 bases removed from V and 4 bases from J, the gap between germline ends came to 19 bases. The CDR3 spans 16 residues. Sequencing was performed with immunoSEQ multiplex PCR; in TCRdb, only in-frame clones are kept and a portion is missing. The sample holds about 230,000 clones, more than 80% seen once. The sequencing input was peripheral blood. The chain couples TRBV28 to TRBJ2-3; D ambiguous. The TCR comes from a man aged 25-45 years with COVID-19, enrolled during active disease. CDR3 protein: CASSVHHGSAPDTQYF. The CDR3 coding sequence is TGTGCCAGCAGTGTCCACCACGGGTCCGCCCCAGATACGCAGTATTTT. Based on the CDR3 plus reference TRBV28 and TRBJ2-3, the full variable domain is DVKVTQSSRYLVKRTGEKVFLECVQDMDHENMFWYRQDPGLGLRLIYFSYDVKMKEKGDIPEGYSVSREKKERFSLILESASTNQTSMYLCASSVHHGSAPDTQYFGPGTRLTVL.